The 8 T cell receptor beta chains given below trace back to one sample, sequenced in a study of T cells of healthy individuals (dated by TCRdb to the late 2010s). The library was produced with 5' RACE. Sequencing took place on an Illumina MiSeq. Using fastp trimming at Q25 and MiXCR clonotype assembly, TCRdb reanalyzed the public sequencing data and kept in-frame beta chains. Entries are consolidated by CDR3 protein sequence, retaining the most common genes and DNA. The table for this sample lists over 40,000 distinct CDR3 sequences; 4% to 5.5% of them were counted only once. The ten biggest clones cover 9.2% of the sample. These receptor sequences come from a human donor in good health.

A note on this clonotype: This may come from a read error, since a much larger clone is one base off. The chain uses TRBV4-3 and TRBJ2-7, with D maybe TRBD1 (5 bases). This CDR3 has 15 amino acids. Trimming pared 4 bases from V and 1 base from J, leaving 14 bases between. CDR1 and CDR2 (germline): LGHNA, YSLEER. The CDR3 region has the DNA TGCGCCAGCAGCCGAGACGCGTACAGGTCCTACGAGCAGTACTTC. It specifies CASSRDAYRSYEQYF.

This clonotype is classed as medium-sized. The chain joins TRBV6-4 to TRBJ2-3; a possible D gene is TRBD1 (6 bases). Trimming cost V 0 bases and J 4 bases, with 11 bases left between them. In germline, CDR1 is MRHNA, CDR2 SNTAGT. The CDR3 loop spans 15 amino acids. This CDR3 reads CASSDSTGSADTQYF. Written as DNA, the CDR3 is TGTGCCAGCAGTGACTCTACAGGGTCGGCAGATACGCAGTATTTT.

This clonotype has more than one count but fewer than ten. The chain couples TRBV27 to TRBJ1-1; 9 positions match TRBD1. The CDR3 spans 16 residues. After removal of 5 bases from V and 4 bases from J, the junction contained 11 bases not matched to a gene. Germline CDR1 and CDR2: MNHEY and SMNVEV (reference sequence). The CDR3 DNA sequence: TGTGCCAGCAGTCTACGGTGGGGACAGGGTGCCACTGAAGCTTTCTTT. This gives the protein CASSLRWGQGATEAFF.

This clonotype came up many times. The V and J genes are TRBV6-6 and TRBJ1-2, with 8 positions matching TRBD1. The CDR3 sequence is 13 residues long. Germline trimming cut 5 bases from V and 4 bases from J; bases unmatched to any gene: 3. The germline CDR1 and CDR2 sequences are MNHNY and SVGAGI (reference sequence). The CDR3 is CASSEGQAYGYTF. The CDR3 coding sequence is TGTGCCAGCAGTGAGGGACAGGCCTATGGCTACACCTTC.

This clonotype was found many times. This rearrangement joins TRBV4-2 to TRBJ2-1; 8 nucleotides match TRBD2. CDR1 and CDR2 (germline): LGHNA, YNFKEQ. V was pared by 1 base and J by 3 bases, with 5 bases of the junction left unmatched. This CDR3 has 16 residues. CDR3 residues: CASSQVEAGDYNEQFF. CDR3 sequence (DNA): TGTGCCAGCAGCCAAGTGGAAGCGGGAGACTACAATGAGCAGTTCTTC.

In its sample, this clonotype was seen many times. This rearrangement joins TRBV12-3 or TRBV12-4 to TRBJ2-3; D gene uncertain. Trimming removed 1 base at V and 7 bases at J, with 0 bases between. This CDR3 is 10 amino acids long. The CDR3 loop is CASSLDTQYF. CDR3 nucleotides: TGTGCCAGCAGTTTAGATACGCAGTATTTT.

This chain links TRBV11-2 with TRBJ1-3, with D maybe TRBD1 (5 bases). Germline V lookup: CDR1 SGHAT, CDR2 FQNNGV. This CDR3 has 15 residues. The germline V and J ends were trimmed by 3 bases and 5 bases, with 14 bases remaining between them. CDR3 sequence reads: CASSFPGHSRNTIYF. DNA of the CDR3: TGTGCCAGCAGCTTTCCCGGACACTCAAGAAACACCATATATTTT.

This clonotype appeared many times. The CDR3 sequence is CASSPLLDEQYF. CDR3 bases: TGTGCCAGCAGCCCCCTGCTTGACGAGCAGTACTTC. The chain employs TRBV7-8 and TRBJ2-7; no clear D. V dropped 5 bases and J dropped 5 bases, with 10 bases sitting between them. This CDR3 has 12 amino acids. From germline, CDR1 is SGHVS and CDR2 FQNEAQ.